This record concerns one TCR beta chain sequence. Its target antigen remains unknown. This may come from a read error, since a much larger clone is one base off. Its CDR3 holds 16 amino acids, cysteine through phenylalanine. Only the CDR3 part of the read is kept: 48 bases, read in frame from the first base. CDR1 and CDR2, per the germline V gene, are SGHVS and FQNEAQ. The data derive from a study of blood T cells in healthy people across ages (dated by TCRdb to 2015 to 2017). Context from the whole study: In model experiments, template switching captured about one uniquely barcoded TCR beta cDNA molecule for every two T cells. To avoid experimental bias, donors of different ages were randomly spread across the sequencing lanes. Two additional independent replicas of 1 million unique cDNA reads from the same blood draw were analyzed for two donors (one aged 18 to 30 and one aged 80 or older). Donors were grouped into four age groups: young (average about 15 years), middle-aged (around 39), aged (around 56) and long-lived (about 82). To track age-related changes in TCR beta repertoire diversity, the study relied on deep sequencing normalized with unique cDNA molecular identifiers. Here is what the overall study found, with its caveats: Observed TCR beta diversity correlated strongly with the percentage of naive T cells measured by flow cytometry. Compared with the aged group, the long-lived group had more naive CD4+ T cells, fewer expanded clones and increased TCR diversity, suggesting age selection. Estimates of total diversity based on one million sequenced T cells were considered lower bounds and underestimates. Donor CMV infection status was unknown, potentially confounding age-related changes in expanded clonotypes. Observed TCR beta diversity per million T cells fell roughly linearly with age, and a significant reduction was already apparent by age around 40. Bulk unsorted PBMC profiling prevented conclusive comparison of naive and antigen-experienced compartments.

Libraries were constructed by 5' RACE. A second roughly 7 to 11 cycle PCR used a sample-barcoded 5' primer and a J-beta primer mix. A template-switch 5' adaptor carrying 12 random nucleotides introduced a unique molecular identifier onto each TCR beta cDNA molecule. Each sample yielded at least 2.5 million CDR3-containing paired-end reads. All of the RNA was converted into first-strand cDNA using the Mint cDNA synthesis kit, with a TRBC-specific oligonucleotide serving as the primer. Following uracil-DNA glycosylase treatment, a first 18-cycle PCR with universal primers M1SS and BC2_uni_R was performed on all cDNA. In the authors' own workflow: For normalization, 1 million high-quality reads were randomly selected from each sample, with every read carrying a distinct molecular identifier. Reads sharing molecular identifiers were discarded rather than binned into consensus sequences. MiTCR, set to a Q25 quality threshold and the strictest error-elimination algorithm, was used for CDR3 identification, clonotype clustering and error correction. A nonparametric unseen species model using Euler transformation provided a lower-bound estimate of total TCR beta diversity. Using fastp at Q25 and MiXCR, TCRdb reprocessed the public reads and kept productive beta chains. Entries that share a CDR3 protein sequence are merged under the most common genes and DNA. Here the V and J calls rest on TCRdb's processing, not on the authors' analysis. The sample profile shows approximately 1,700,000 distinct CDR3 sequences; about two fifths of them were found once. 23% of the sample goes to the ten largest clones.

The roughly 39 donors, aged about 6 to 95 years, were systemically healthy Caucasian individuals from Russia. Ten milliliters of peripheral blood were drawn from each donor into EDTA-treated Vacutainer tubes. Ficoll-Paque density-gradient centrifugation was used to isolate PBMCs, with at least 6 million per sample. Trizol reagent was used to extract total RNA from PBMCs, with at least 6 micrograms per sample. The percentages of naive CD45RAhigh/CD27high T cells were determined by flow cytometry on a PBMC aliquot from every donor. The rearrangement combines TRBV7-8 with TRBJ2-1; TRBD2 aligns with 7 central bases. Sequencing was carried out using blood. The clonotype originates from a human donor in good health. For the CDR3, the sequence is CASSLKRGSSYNGQFF. The DNA is TGTGCCAGCAGCTTGAAGCGGGGTAGCTCCTACAATGGGCAGTTCTTC.